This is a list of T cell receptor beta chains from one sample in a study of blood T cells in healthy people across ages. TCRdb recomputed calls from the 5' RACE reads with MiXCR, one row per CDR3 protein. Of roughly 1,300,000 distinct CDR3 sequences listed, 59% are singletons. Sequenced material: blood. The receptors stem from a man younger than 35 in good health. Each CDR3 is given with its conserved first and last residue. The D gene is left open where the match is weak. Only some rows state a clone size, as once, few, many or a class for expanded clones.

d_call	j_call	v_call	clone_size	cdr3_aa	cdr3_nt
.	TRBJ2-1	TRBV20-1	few	CSAPITAEQFF	TGCAGTGCCCCAATTACGGCTGAGCAGTTCTTC
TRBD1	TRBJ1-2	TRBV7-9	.	CASSSWDRSNYGYTF	TGTGCCAGCAGCTCCTGGGACAGGTCTAACTATGGCTACACCTTC
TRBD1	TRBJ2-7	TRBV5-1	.	CASSLYRGHEQYF	TGCGCCAGCAGCTTGTACAGGGGCCACGAGCAGTACTTC
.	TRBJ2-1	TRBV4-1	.	CASSQVSGVYEQFF	TGCGCCAGCAGCCAAGTTTCTGGGGTATATGAGCAGTTCTTC
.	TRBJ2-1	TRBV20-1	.	CSARERQGPYNEQFF	TGCAGTGCTAGAGAGCGGCAGGGTCCCTACAATGAGCAGTTCTTC
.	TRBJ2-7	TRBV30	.	CAWSFSWAGEQYF	TGTGCCTGGAGTTTCAGCTGGGCGGGCGAGCAGTACTTC
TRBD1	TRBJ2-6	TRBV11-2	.	CASSFGQGAIGANVLTF	TGTGCCAGCAGCTTCGGACAGGGGGCGATTGGGGCCAACGTCCTGACTTTC
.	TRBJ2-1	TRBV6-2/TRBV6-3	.	CASSGRNNEQFF	TGTGCCAGCAGTGGTAGAAACAATGAGCAGTTCTTC
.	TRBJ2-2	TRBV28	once	CASSLSAPYTGELFF	TGTGCCAGCAGTTTAAGTGCTCCCTACACCGGGGAGCTGTTTTTT
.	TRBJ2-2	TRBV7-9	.	CASSSFRGNTGELFF	TGTGCCAGCAGCAGCTTTCGGGGAAACACCGGGGAGCTGTTTTTT
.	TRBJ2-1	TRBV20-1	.	CSAHLISYNEQFF	TGCAGTGCACACCTTATTTCCTACAATGAGCAGTTCTTC
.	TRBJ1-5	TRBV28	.	CASWVSYSNQPQHF	TGTGCCAGCTGGGTCAGTTATAGCAATCAGCCCCAGCATTTT
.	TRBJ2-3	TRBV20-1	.	CSARGQPYHTDTQYF	TGCAGTGCTAGAGGGCAACCCTACCACACAGATACGCAGTATTTT
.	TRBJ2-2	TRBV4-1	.	CASSPGPRQNTGELFF	TGCGCCAGCAGCCCAGGGCCTCGCCAGAACACCGGGGAGCTGTTTTTT
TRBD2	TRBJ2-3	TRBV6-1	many	CASTRGGRQDTQYF	TGTGCCAGTACACGGGGGGGACGACAGGATACGCAGTATTTT
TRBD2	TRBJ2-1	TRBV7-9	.	CASSLLSGSQDEQFF	TGTGCCAGCAGCCTACTGAGCGGGAGTCAGGATGAGCAGTTCTTC
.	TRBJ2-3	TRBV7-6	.	CASSTRSGPTDTQYF	TGTGCCAGCAGCACCCGGTCGGGTCCGACAGATACGCAGTATTTT
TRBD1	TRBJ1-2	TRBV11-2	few	CASSLSDRVGGYTF	TGTGCCAGCAGCTTATCCGACAGGGTGGGGGGCTACACCTTC
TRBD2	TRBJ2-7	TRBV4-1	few	CASSQDKGRLADPSYEQYF	TGCGCCAGCAGCCAAGATAAGGGGCGACTAGCGGATCCCTCCTACGAGCAGTACTTC
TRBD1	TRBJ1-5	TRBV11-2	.	CASSLGGQYNQPQHF	TGTGCCAGCAGCCTGGGGGGACAGTACAATCAGCCCCAGCATTTT
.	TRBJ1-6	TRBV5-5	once	CASSPGTSHSPLHF	TGTGCCAGCAGCCCCGGGACATCACACTCACCCCTCCACTTT
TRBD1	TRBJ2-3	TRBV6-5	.	CASSASGTGTDTQYF	TGTGCCAGCAGTGCTTCCGGGACAGGCACAGATACGCAGTATTTT
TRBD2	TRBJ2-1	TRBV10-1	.	CASSDSLIGSGISYNEQFF	TGCGCCAGCAGTGACAGCCTTATCGGTAGCGGGATTTCCTACAATGAGCAGTTCTTC
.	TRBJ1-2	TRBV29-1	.	CSVEPQGVYGYTF	TGCAGCGTTGAACCCCAGGGTGTCTATGGCTACACCTTC
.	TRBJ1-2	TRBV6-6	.	CASSPNEIYGYTF	TGTGCCAGCAGCCCGAACGAGATCTATGGCTACACCTTC
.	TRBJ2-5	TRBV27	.	CADYATAQETQYF	TGTGCCGACTACGCGACGGCACAAGAGACCCAGTACTTC
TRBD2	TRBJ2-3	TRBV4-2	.	CASSPDPGTTYTDTQYF	TGTGCCAGCAGCCCTGACCCCGGGACTACATACACAGATACGCAGTATTTT
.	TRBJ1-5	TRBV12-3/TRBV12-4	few	CASSLAGESQPQHF	TGTGCCAGCAGTCTGGCAGGGGAGAGTCAGCCCCAGCATTTT
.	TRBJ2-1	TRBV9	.	CASATSDEQFF	TGTGCCAGCGCCACCTCGGATGAGCAGTTCTTC
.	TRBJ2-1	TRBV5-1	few	CASMGNEQFF	TGTGCCAGTATGGGCAATGAGCAGTTCTTC
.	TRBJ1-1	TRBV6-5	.	CASSYVIGEANTEAFF	TGTGCCAGCAGTTACGTTATTGGCGAGGCGAACACTGAAGCTTTCTTT
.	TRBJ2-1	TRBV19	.	CASRVLEADEQFF	TGTGCCAGTAGGGTACTTGAGGCGGATGAGCAGTTCTTC
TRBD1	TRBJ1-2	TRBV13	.	CASSSQGAKGGYTF	TGTGCCAGCAGCTCACAGGGGGCGAAGGGTGGCTACACCTTC
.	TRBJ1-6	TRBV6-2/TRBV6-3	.	CASSRGTVDSPLHF	TGTGCCAGCAGCCGAGGGACGGTTGATTCACCCCTCCACTTT
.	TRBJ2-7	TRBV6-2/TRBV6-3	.	CASAGDYDRDHEQYF	TGTGCCAGCGCTGGGGACTATGACAGGGACCACGAGCAGTACTTC
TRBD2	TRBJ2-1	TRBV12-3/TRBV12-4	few	CASPSGGRADEQFF	TGTGCCAGTCCCTCGGGCGGGAGGGCCGATGAGCAGTTCTTC
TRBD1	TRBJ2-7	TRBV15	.	CATGQGARHLDEQYF	TGTGCCACAGGACAGGGGGCGCGACATTTAGACGAGCAGTACTTC
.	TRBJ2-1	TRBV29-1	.	CSVELSYNEQFF	TGCAGCGTTGAGCTCTCCTACAATGAGCAGTTCTTC
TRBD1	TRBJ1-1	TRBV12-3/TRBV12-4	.	CASSLVDRRRSEAFF	TGTGCCAGCAGTTTAGTGGACAGGCGTCGGTCTGAAGCTTTCTTT
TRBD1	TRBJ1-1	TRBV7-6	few	CASSLFTGQANTEAFF	TGTGCCAGCAGCTTGTTTACGGGACAGGCGAACACTGAAGCTTTCTTT
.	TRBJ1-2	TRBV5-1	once	CASSFDGRGYTF	TGCGCCAGCAGCTTTGATGGGCGCGGATACACCTTC
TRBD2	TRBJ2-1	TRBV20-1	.	CSAPLAGGPWEQFF	TGCAGTGCTCCACTAGCGGGGGGGCCGTGGGAGCAGTTCTTC
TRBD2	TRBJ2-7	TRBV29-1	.	CSAIAGVSYEQYF	TGCAGCGCCATAGCGGGAGTCAGCTACGAGCAGTACTTC
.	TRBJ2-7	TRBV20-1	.	CSGGDGSYEQYF	TGCAGTGGGGGCGACGGCTCCTACGAGCAGTACTTC
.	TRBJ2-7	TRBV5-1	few	CASSLQGSIYEQYF	TGCGCCAGCAGCTTGCAGGGATCTATTTACGAGCAGTACTTC
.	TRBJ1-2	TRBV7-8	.	CASSPRRGGDGYTF	TGTGCCAGCAGCCCTAGACGGGGCGGGGACGGCTACACCTTC
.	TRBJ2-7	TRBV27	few	CASSFSGNLDEQYF	TGTGCCAGCAGTTTTAGTGGGAACCTGGACGAGCAGTACTTC
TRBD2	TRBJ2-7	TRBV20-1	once	CSASIAGGNEQYF	TGCAGTGCTAGTATAGCGGGAGGCAACGAGCAGTACTTC
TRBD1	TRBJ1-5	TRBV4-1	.	CASSQALTGVGQPQHF	TGCGCCAGCAGCCAAGCCCTTACAGGGGTAGGTCAGCCCCAGCATTTT
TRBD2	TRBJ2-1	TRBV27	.	CASSSPAGLYNEQFF	TGTGCCAGCAGTTCGCCAGCGGGACTATACAATGAGCAGTTCTTC
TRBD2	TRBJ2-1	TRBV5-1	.	CTSNGLEVDEQFF	TGCACCAGCAACGGACTAGAAGTCGATGAGCAGTTCTTC
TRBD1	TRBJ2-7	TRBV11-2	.	CASKGADFSYEQYF	TGTGCCAGCAAGGGGGCGGACTTTTCCTACGAGCAGTACTTC